This T cell receptor (beta chain) is drawn from a study of blood T cell repertoires in COVID-19 (dated by TCRdb to the early 2020s). For the study in its entirety: Samples covering the acute and convalescent phases of COVID-19 were provided by collaborators in the United States, Italy and Spain. A freely available public database, intended as a resource for researchers studying the immune response to SARS-CoV-2, is where the repertoires were released. The samples were drawn from two sources: the first 160 participants of the ongoing ImmuneRACE study, and over 1,000 subjects contributed by 6 global collaborators. Nearly every sample came with metadata listing a de-identified subject ID, COVID-19 status, age in years and sex. Subjects who had been exposed to COVID-19, were actively infected with it, or had recovered from it provided the deeply sampled blood TCRbeta repertoires that made up the dataset. HLA class I and class II types, where available, came from metadata supplied by the sample provider rather than from assay-based typing. The prospective study material was composed of cDNA or gDNA derived from T cells, B-cell-depleted T cells, or PBMCs.

The immunoSEQ Assay, a bias-controlled multiplex PCR, was used to amplify TCRbeta CDR3 regions from genomic DNA. In the source study's methods: Nucleated cell counts per sample were estimated from amplification of reference gene primers within the assay. To quantify the absolute abundance of each unique TCRbeta CDR3 rearrangement, sequence reads were collapsed and filtered. Productive Simpson clonality was computed per sample as the square root of Simpson's diversity index over productive rearrangements. Imported from immuneACCESS, the table was reduced by TCRdb to in-frame sequences with V and J called. These copies leave out some clones; in studies compared against another copy, an unresolved V gene accounts for under half, and the cause of the remainder is not known. V and J calls plus clone size are reproduced from that table; the DNA served to infer D and trimming. A total of 300,000 to 450,000 clones appear in this sample, roughly 85% of them only once. The ten top clones hold about 3.6% of the sample.

The study at large found these results: How much clinical and demographic metadata was included differed by source and by participant, and the metadata was provided uncurated.

Each collaborating institution followed its own protocols to collect whole blood in K2EDTA tubes. For TCRbeta analysis, collaborator samples were shipped as frozen whole blood, as isolated PBMCs, or as DNA extracted from either sample type. The cysteine opens and the phenylalanine closes a CDR3 of 13 amino acids. The entry retains the CDR3 DNA only, 39 bases that are in frame from base 1. Relative to germline, V is 2 bases shorter and J is 6 bases shorter, with 12 bases between their ends. According to the germline V gene, CDR1 reads SGDLS and CDR2 reads YYNGEE. As regards this clone: No antigen is known for it. No base-level quality is on record; no much larger clone is a single base apart.

This receptor was taken from a woman younger than 35 with acute or convalescent COVID-19. Rearrangement joined TRBV9 to TRBJ2-7; TRBD2 is a possible D gene, resting on 5 matching bases. Sequencing was performed on peripheral blood. The nucleotide sequence reads as follows: TGTGCCAGCAGCGTTGACGGGGAGTCCGAGCAGTACTTC. Its product reads: CASSVDGESEQYF.